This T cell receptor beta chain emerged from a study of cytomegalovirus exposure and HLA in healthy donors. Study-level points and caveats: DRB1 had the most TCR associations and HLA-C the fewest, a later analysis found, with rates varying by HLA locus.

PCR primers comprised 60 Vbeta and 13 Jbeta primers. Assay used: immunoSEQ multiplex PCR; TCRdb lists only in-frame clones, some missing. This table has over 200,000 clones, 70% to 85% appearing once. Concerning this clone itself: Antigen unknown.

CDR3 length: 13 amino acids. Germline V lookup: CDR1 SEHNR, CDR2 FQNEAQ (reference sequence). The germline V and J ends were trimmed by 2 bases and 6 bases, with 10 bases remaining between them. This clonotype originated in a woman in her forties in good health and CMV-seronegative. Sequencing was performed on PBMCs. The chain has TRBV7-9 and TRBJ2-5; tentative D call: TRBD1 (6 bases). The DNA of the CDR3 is TGTGCCAGCAGCTTACAGGGGATCCAGACCCAGTACTTC. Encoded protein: CASSLQGIQTQYF.